The rows below give T cell receptor beta chains drawn from one sample of a study of blood T cell repertoires in COVID-19. Repertoires were generated with immunoSEQ multiplex PCR, while TCRdb's copy carries only in-frame clones and drops some. The repertoire holds about 300,000 clones, with approximately 86% as singletons. Specimen: PBMCs or T cells enriched from blood (not recorded which). These receptors originate from a woman aged 18-30 years who had recovered from COVID-19. The CDR3 runs from the conserved cysteine through the conserved F or W. The D gene is left open where the match is weak. Size is omitted from some rows. Given values are once, few, many or a class for expanded clones.

>TRBD1|TRBJ2-4|TRBV30|once
CAWSPDRGAKNIQYF
TGTGCCTGGAGCCCGGACAGGGGCGCCAAAAACATTCAGTACTTC
>NA|TRBJ2-7|TRBV18|once
CASSPRPGGSYEQYF
TGTGCCAGCTCACCACGCCCAGGGGGGTCCTACGAGCAGTACTTC
>NA|TRBJ1-4|TRBV5-1|few
CASGGGQANEKLFF
TGCGCCAGCGGCGGAGGTCAAGCTAATGAAAAACTGTTTTTT
>NA|TRBJ1-2|TRBV6-5|NA
CASSYSRVNYGYTF
TGTGCCAGCAGTTACTCGAGAGTGAACTATGGCTACACCTTC
>NA|TRBJ1-3|TRBV4-1|once
CASSQDRDSGNTIYF
TGCGCCAGCAGCCAAGATCGGGACTCTGGAAACACCATATATTTT
>TRBD2|TRBJ2-1|TRBV6-4|NA
CASSDGAGGNNEQFF
TGTGCCAGCAGTGACGGGGCGGGAGGGAACAATGAGCAGTTCTTC
>TRBD1|TRBJ1-6|TRBV6-5|NA
CASSWVDRGLNSPLHF
TGTGCCAGCAGTTGGGTTGACAGGGGGTTAAATTCACCCCTCCACTTT
>NA|TRBJ1-1|TRBV6-4|NA
CASSPSAVNTEAFF
TGTGCCAGCAGTCCCTCAGCGGTGAACACTGAAGCTTTCTTT
>NA|TRBJ2-7|TRBV2|few
CASSERARISEQYF
TGTGCCAGCAGTGAACGTGCCAGGATCTCCGAGCAGTACTTC
>NA|TRBJ2-3|TRBV27|NA
CASSFGTPRGRVSDTQYF
TGTGCCAGCAGTTTTGGGACGCCGAGGGGGAGGGTCTCAGATACGCAGTATTTT
>NA|TRBJ1-1|TRBV30|NA
CAWSVRGKAEAFF
TGTGCCTGGAGTGTACGGGGGAAGGCTGAAGCTTTCTTT
>TRBD2|TRBJ2-3|TRBV5-1|once
CASSLVRAGVTDTQYF
TGCGCCAGCAGCTTGGTTAGAGCGGGGGTCACAGATACGCAGTATTTT
>TRBD1|TRBJ1-2|TRBV5-1|NA
CASSLDRGQESYGYTF
TGCGCCAGCAGCTTAGACAGGGGGCAAGAGAGCTATGGCTACACCTTC
>TRBD1|TRBJ1-2|TRBV3-1/TRBV3-2|NA
CASSYRDRDRVGSYGYTF
TGTGCCAGCAGCTACCGCGACCGGGACAGGGTAGGCAGCTATGGCTACACCTTC
>TRBD1|TRBJ1-5|TRBV6-1|NA
CASSELSTGHNQPQHF
TGTGCCAGCAGTGAATTATCGACAGGGCACAATCAGCCCCAGCATTTT
>NA|TRBJ1-2|TRBV28|NA
CASSMTGDYGYTF
TGTGCCAGCAGTATGACGGGGGACTATGGCTACACCTTC
>TRBD2|TRBJ2-1|TRBV27|NA
CASSSIGTSGTNEQFF
TGTGCCAGCAGTTCTATAGGGACTAGCGGGACGAATGAGCAGTTCTTC
>TRBD2|TRBJ2-7|TRBV27|NA
CASSESSGTYEQYF
TGTGCCAGCAGCGAGTCTAGCGGGACCTACGAGCAGTACTTC
>NA|TRBJ2-7|TRBV6-2/TRBV6-3|NA
CASSYVQGPYEQYF
TGTGCCAGCAGTTATGTCCAGGGTCCCTACGAGCAGTACTTC
>NA|TRBJ2-7|TRBV3-1/TRBV3-2|NA
CASSQETASQFKQYF
TGTGCCAGCAGCCAAGAAACCGCCAGTCAGTTCAAGCAGTACTTC
>TRBD1|TRBJ2-3|TRBV6-5|NA
CASRAGQGSDTQYF
TGTGCCAGCAGGGCCGGACAGGGTTCGGATACGCAGTATTTT
>TRBD2|TRBJ2-1|TRBV18|NA
CASSPPISGLDNEQFF
TGTGCCAGCTCCCCGCCTATCTCGGGACTAGACAATGAGCAGTTCTTC
>NA|TRBJ1-2|TRBV2|NA
CASGTGRGYGYTF
TGTGCCAGCGGAACAGGGCGCGGCTATGGCTACACCTTC
>NA|TRBJ1-2|TRBV23-1|once
CASPYDIGYGYTF
TGCGCCAGCCCTTACGACATTGGGTATGGCTACACCTTC
>NA|TRBJ2-2|TRBV5-1|NA
CASSFQGQNTGELFF
TGCGCCAGCAGCTTCCAGGGACAAAACACCGGGGAGCTGTTTTTT
>NA|TRBJ1-1|TRBV11-3|NA
CASSLTRVHTEAFF
TGTGCCAGCAGCTTAACCAGGGTACACACTGAAGCTTTCTTT
>NA|TRBJ2-1|TRBV18|NA
CASSPPQGGSYNEQFF
TGTGCCAGCTCACCACCACAAGGAGGCTCCTACAATGAGCAGTTCTTC
>NA|TRBJ2-3|TRBV4-1|NA
CASSQSRTTDTDTQYF
TGCGCCAGCAGCCAAAGTAGGACTACCGACACAGATACGCAGTATTTT
>TRBD1|TRBJ1-4|TRBV7-2|NA
CASSPDRVGNEKLFF
TGTGCCAGCAGCCCCGACAGGGTGGGTAATGAAAAACTGTTTTTT
>NA|TRBJ1-3|TRBV9|NA
CASSVDPSAGSPGNTIYF
TGTGCCAGCAGCGTAGACCCCTCCGCGGGCAGTCCTGGAAACACCATATATTTT
>NA|TRBJ2-5|TRBV7-2|once
CASSGPGGLRTQYF
TGTGCCAGCAGCGGACCTGGGGGCCTAAGGACCCAGTACTTC
>NA|TRBJ2-1|TRBV5-4|once
CASSSLAQSSYNEQFF
TGTGCCAGCAGCTCCCTAGCACAGAGCTCCTACAATGAGCAGTTCTTC
>TRBD2|TRBJ2-1|TRBV6-2/TRBV6-3|NA
CASSSPGVAGANEQFF
TGTGCCAGCAGTTCCCCTGGGGTAGCGGGAGCGAATGAGCAGTTCTTC
>NA|TRBJ1-1|TRBV30|NA
CAWSGVISPVAEAFF
TGTGCCTGGAGTGGAGTAATCTCTCCTGTGGCTGAAGCTTTCTTT
>TRBD2|TRBJ2-1|TRBV5-1|NA
CASSLRRTSGHNEQFF
TGCGCCAGCAGCTTGAGACGGACTAGCGGACACAATGAGCAGTTCTTC
>NA|TRBJ2-3|TRBV5-1|once
CASSLVQNTDTQYF
TGCGCCAGCAGCTTGGTGCAGAACACAGATACGCAGTATTTT
>NA|TRBJ2-6|TRBV7-3|once
CASSPPGAGANVLTF
TGTGCCAGCAGCCCCCCGGGAGCTGGGGCCAACGTCCTGACTTTC
>TRBD1|TRBJ1-1|TRBV30|NA
CAWSGPMTDRANTEAFF
TGTGCCTGGAGTGGACCCATGACGGACAGGGCGAACACTGAAGCTTTCTTT
>TRBD2|TRBJ2-3|TRBV28|NA
CASSLYGSGIPKDTQYF
TGTGCCAGCAGTTTATATGGTAGCGGGATACCGAAAGATACGCAGTATTTT
>NA|TRBJ1-1|TRBV5-4|NA
CASSSTGNTEAFF
TGTGCCAGCAGTTCAACAGGGAACACTGAAGCTTTCTTT
>TRBD1|TRBJ1-1|TRBV2|NA
CASSGRDRRDTEAFF
TGTGCCAGCAGTGGCCGGGACAGAAGGGACACTGAAGCTTTCTTT
>NA|TRBJ2-2|TRBV7-9|NA
CASSRTPGELFF
TGTGCCAGCAGCCGGACACCCGGGGAGCTGTTTTTT
>NA|TRBJ2-2|TRBV5-4|NA
CASSGGHPTGELFF
TGTGCCAGCAGCGGGGGACATCCCACCGGGGAGCTGTTTTTT
>TRBD1|TRBJ1-6|TRBV4-1|NA
CASSLDDRDSYSPLHF
TGCGCCAGCAGCCTGGACGATAGGGACAGTTATTCACCCCTCCACTTT
>NA|TRBJ1-4|TRBV10-2|NA
CALGGVVRHEKLFF
TGCGCCTTGGGAGGGGTAGTGAGGCATGAAAAACTGTTTTTT
>TRBD2|TRBJ2-1|TRBV7-2|NA
CASSPGPFGGNEQFF
TGTGCCAGCAGCCCAGGGCCCTTCGGGGGGAATGAGCAGTTCTTC
>NA|TRBJ1-2|TRBV2|NA
CASLKTRTDYNYGYTF
TGTGCCAGCCTAAAAACCAGGACAGACTATAACTATGGCTACACCTTC